Below, 7 T cell receptor beta chains from the same sample are listed, as sequenced in a study of CXCR3-negative and CXCR3-positive naive CD8 T cells. Study-wide results and caveats: Relative to CXCR3-negative naive cells, CXCR3-positive naive cells had more hydrophobic TRB CDR3s.

These TCRs are of unknown antigen specificity. Carrying UMI labels, the TRB cDNA libraries were prepared through 5' RACE. TCRdb re-called the 5' RACE reads and shows each CDR3 protein once, DNA omitted. The sample holds roughly 110,000 distinct CDR3 sequences. The sample was naive CXCR3+ CD8+ T cells from blood. Sample subset: CD45RO-CCR7+CD27+CD95- naive CD8+ T cells expressing CXCR3 (TNR3+). These receptors were obtained from a human donor in good health. Some clones in this sample may be carry-over from other donors' samples.

This chain connects TRBV5-5 to TRBJ2-2; absent DNA, TCRdb's TRBD1 call cannot be checked. Per the germline V gene, CDR1 is SGHKS and CDR2 is YYEKEE (reference sequence). This CDR3 is built from 14 residues. The CDR3 loop is CASSRGQGTGELFF.

The chain has TRBV21-1 and TRBJ2-1; TCRdb's D call of TRBD1 is untestable without DNA. TRBV21-1 is recorded as a pseudogene. The CDR3 totals 16 residues. CDR3: CASSHVGQGQYNEQFF.

V is TRBV4-1 and J is TRBJ2-7; TCRdb's D call of TRBD1 is untestable without DNA. There are 14 residues in the CDR3. Germline assignment: CDR1 MGHRA and CDR2 YSYEKL. This chain's CDR3 is CASSSGTGPYEQYF.

V and J are TRBV6-5 and TRBJ1-1; TCRdb's D call of TRBD1 is untestable without DNA. The CDR3 loop spans 13 amino acids. Germline values: CDR1 MNHEY, CDR2 SVGAGI. The CDR3 reads CASSPGGNTEAFF.

The V call is TRBV29-1, the J call TRBJ2-3; as DNA is missing, the TRBD1 call by TCRdb cannot be tested. This CDR3 is 14 amino acids long. Germline V lookup: CDR1 SQVTM, CDR2 ANQGSEA. The CDR3: CSVAGTGRTDTQYF.

The gene calls are TRBV18 and TRBJ2-6. The CDR3 runs to 18 residues. Germline lookup yields CDR1 KGHSH and CDR2 LQKENI. CDR3 residues: CASSPGVYSPSGANVLTF.

The J gene is TRBJ2-2, the V gene TRBV3-1; TCRdb names TRBD1, which stays unverified in the absence of DNA. CDR1 and CDR2 (germline): LGHDT, YNNKEL (reference sequence). CDR3 length equals 15 residues. CDR3 sequence: CASSQGWTATGELFF.